This note documents a single TCR beta chain sequence. The CDR3 length is 15 residues. Germline lookup yields CDR1 MGHRA and CDR2 YSYEKL. Trimming took off 4 bases at V and 4 bases at J, with 16 bases between the two ends. Profiling relied on immunoSEQ multiplex PCR, and the TCRdb table lists in-frame clones only, not all of them. Seen here are about 350,000 clones, approximately 81% observed once, and the top ten hold 3.3%. These data are taken from a study of Ad26.COV2.S vaccination and SARS-CoV-2 variants. Study-wide background: Donor got 5x10^10 or 1x10^11 viral particles of Ad26.COV2.S.

Treatment defined: roughly 18 received Ad26.COV2.S at low or high dose, single or two shots; about five received placebo; per-sample allocation not given. Sampling was done on day 63 after the first vaccine or placebo injection. Expression of Wuhan-strain SARS-CoV-2 spike came from the Ad26 vector that formed the vaccine. The receptor was isolated from a person aged 18 to 65 who received the Ad26.COV2.S COVID-19 vaccine or a placebo. Sequenced here: peripheral blood, sampled in a trial of Ad26.COV2.S vaccine versus placebo. The gene calls are TRBV4-1 and TRBJ2-5; D may match TRBD1 or TRBD2 (5 bases each). CDR3 region: CASSLGRPGGETQYF. The DNA of the CDR3 is TGCGCCAGCAGCCTGGGACGGCCCGGCGGAGAGACCCAGTACTTC.